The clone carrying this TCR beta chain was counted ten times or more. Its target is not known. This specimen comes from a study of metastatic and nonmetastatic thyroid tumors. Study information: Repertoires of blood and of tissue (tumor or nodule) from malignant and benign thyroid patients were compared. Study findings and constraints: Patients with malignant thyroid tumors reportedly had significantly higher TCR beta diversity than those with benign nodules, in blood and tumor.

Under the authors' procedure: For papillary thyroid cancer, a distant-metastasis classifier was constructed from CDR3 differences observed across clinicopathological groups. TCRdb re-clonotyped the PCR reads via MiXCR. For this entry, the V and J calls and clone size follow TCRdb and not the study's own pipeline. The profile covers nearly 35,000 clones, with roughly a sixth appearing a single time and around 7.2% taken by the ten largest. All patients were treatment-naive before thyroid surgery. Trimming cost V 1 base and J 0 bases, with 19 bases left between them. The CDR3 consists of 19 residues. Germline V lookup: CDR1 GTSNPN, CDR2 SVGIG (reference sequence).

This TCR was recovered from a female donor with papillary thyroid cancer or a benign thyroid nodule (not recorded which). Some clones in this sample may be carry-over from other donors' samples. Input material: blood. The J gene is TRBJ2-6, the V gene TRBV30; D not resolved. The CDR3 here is CAWSGITSSRRSGANVLTF. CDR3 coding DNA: TGTGCCTGGAGTGGTATCACATCCTCTCGTCGCTCTGGGGCCAACGTCCTGACTTTC. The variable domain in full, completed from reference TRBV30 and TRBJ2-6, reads SQTIHQWPATLVQPVGSPLSLECTVEGTSNPNLYWYRQAAGRGLQLLFYSVGIGQISSEVPQNLSASRPQDRQFILSSKKLLLSDSGFYLCAWSGITSSRRSGANVLTFGAGSRLTVL.